Listed below are T cell receptor beta chains from one sample, sequenced in a study of blood T cell repertoires in COVID-19. TCRdb keeps only in-frame clones here, not all; method: immunoSEQ multiplex PCR. The sample yields 150,000 or so clones, 70% to 90% seen once. Sequenced input: peripheral blood. These receptors all come from a man aged 40-55 years who had recovered from COVID-19. Both conserved end residues are part of each CDR3. A D gene is named only where the DNA matches it firmly. Only some rows state a clone size, as once, few, many or a class for expanded clones.

CDR3 length | J gene | D gene | V gene | clone size | CDR3 DNA | CDR3 protein
14 | TRBJ2-7 | TRBD1 | TRBV4-3 | . | TGCGCCAGCAGCCAAGATCGACAGGGCTACGAGCAGTACTTC | CASSQDRQGYEQYF
14 | TRBJ2-4 | TRBD2 | TRBV6-2/TRBV6-3 | . | TGTGCCAGCAGTGCTAGCGGGAGAGGAAACATTCAGTACTTC | CASSASGRGNIQYF
15 | TRBJ2-2 | TRBD2 | TRBV7-2 | . | TGTGCCAGCAGCCCACTAGCGGGGATAACCGGGGAGCTGTTTTTT | CASSPLAGITGELFF
18 | TRBJ2-7 | . | TRBV29-1 | once | TGCAGCGTTGTACTCCAAACAGAAGGGGCGCCACTATCCTACGAGCAGTACTTC | CSVVLQTEGAPLSYEQYF
12 | TRBJ2-7 | . | TRBV12-5 | . | TGTGCTAGTGGGGGGCAAACCTACGAGCAGTACTTC | CASGGQTYEQYF
15 | TRBJ2-7 | TRBD1 | TRBV27 | . | TGTGCCAGCAGCGGGATCAGGGGGCGAGGTGACGAGCAGTACTTC | CASSGIRGRGDEQYF
17 | TRBJ2-1 | TRBD1 | TRBV28 | . | TGTGCCAGCAGTTTTCGCCTACAGGGGAAGGGATACAATGAGCAGTTCTTC | CASSFRLQGKGYNEQFF
15 | TRBJ2-1 | TRBD2 | TRBV27 | . | TGTGCCAGCAGCTATAGCGGGGGGGGTTACAATGAGCAGTTCTTC | CASSYSGGGYNEQFF
14 | TRBJ1-2 | . | TRBV28 | . | TGTGCCAGCAGTGGGGGACTCATCCCCTGGGGCTACACCTTC | CASSGGLIPWGYTF
15 | TRBJ2-3 | . | TRBV24-1 | once | TGTGCCACCAGTCGCCCACTAAGCGGCACAGATACGCAGTATTTT | CATSRPLSGTDTQYF
13 | TRBJ1-3 | . | TRBV25-1 | . | TGTGCCAGCAGCCTCAGCTCTGGAAACACCATATATTTT | CASSLSSGNTIYF
13 | TRBJ2-7 | TRBD1 | TRBV18 | . | TGTGCCAGCTCTCGGGACAGCTCCTACGAGCAGTACTTC | CASSRDSSYEQYF
14 | TRBJ2-7 | . | TRBV28 | once | TGTGCCAGCAGTTACTACGGACAGACCTACGAACAGTACTTC | CASSYYGQTYEQYF
18 | TRBJ2-5 | TRBD2 | TRBV7-2 | . | TGTGCCAGCAGCTTCTTGGGACTAGCGGGAGGGCCAAGGGAGACCCAGTACTTC | CASSFLGLAGGPRETQYF
15 | TRBJ2-3 | . | TRBV5-5 | . | TGTGCCAGCAGCCCCGGACAAGAGCCGACAGATACGCAGTATTTT | CASSPGQEPTDTQYF
17 | TRBJ2-5 | TRBD2 | TRBV7-9 | once | TGTGCCAGCAGCTTCAATTCGGCGGGGGGGCGGTCAGAGACCCAGTACTTC | CASSFNSAGGRSETQYF
12 | TRBJ1-4 | . | TRBV2 | few | TGTGCCAGCACAGGGGCAACGGAAAAACTGTTTTTT | CASTGATEKLFF
15 | TRBJ1-1 | TRBD1 | TRBV7-8 | . | TGTGCCAGCAGCCCAGGGGGTACCATGAACACTGAAGCTTTCTTT | CASSPGGTMNTEAFF
14 | TRBJ1-5 | . | TRBV2 | once | TGTGCCAGCAGTGAATTTCGGAGCAATCAGCCCCAGCATTTT | CASSEFRSNQPQHF
15 | TRBJ2-7 | . | TRBV4-2 | . | TGTGCCAGCAGCCAAGATGAGACTAGGAGTAACGAGCAGTACTTC | CASSQDETRSNEQYF
14 | TRBJ2-2 | TRBD1 | TRBV10-3 | once | TGTGCCATCAGGCGACAGGGGGTAGCCGGGGAGCTGTTTTTT | CAIRRQGVAGELFF
14 | TRBJ2-5 | . | TRBV28 | . | TGTGCCAGCAGTCCTTCAGACTACGAAGAGACCCAGTACTTC | CASSPSDYEETQYF
15 | TRBJ2-7 | . | TRBV6-2/TRBV6-3 | . | TGTGCCAGCAGTTATTCCGGGACCGAGCGGGACGAGCAGTACTTC | CASSYSGTERDEQYF
14 | TRBJ1-2 | . | TRBV29-1 | . | TGCAGCGTTGAAGAACGGACAGTTTACTATGGCTACACCTTC | CSVEERTVYYGYTF
14 | TRBJ2-3 | . | TRBV4-3 | . | TGCGCCAGCAGCCAAGGGAGGTCCACAGATACGCAGTATTTT | CASSQGRSTDTQYF
10 | TRBJ1-1 | TRBD1 | TRBV30 | few | TGTGCCTTGGGCGACAGGGGAGCTTTCTTT | CALGDRGAFF
13 | TRBJ1-2 | . | TRBV6-2/TRBV6-3 | . | TGTGCCAGCAGCCTCCAGGTCAACTATGGCTACACCTTC | CASSLQVNYGYTF
14 | TRBJ2-3 | . | TRBV11-2 | . | TGTGCCAGCAGCTTAGACGTCCGGTCAGATACGCAGTATTTT | CASSLDVRSDTQYF
14 | TRBJ2-7 | . | TRBV6-5 | . | TGTGCCAGCAGTTACGCTTCTAGGTCGGGCGAGCAGTACTTC | CASSYASRSGEQYF
15 | TRBJ1-6 | . | TRBV7-6 | . | TGTGCCAGCAGCTTATTCAGCGGGAATAATTCACCCCTCCACTTT | CASSLFSGNNSPLHF
16 | TRBJ1-2 | . | TRBV11-2 | . | TGTGCCAGCAGGAACTCGAGGGGGAATTTCCCTAATGGCTACACCTTC | CASRNSRGNFPNGYTF
15 | TRBJ2-1 | TRBD2 | TRBV7-8 | once | TGTGCCAGCAGCCTGACGGGGGGGGGCTACAATGAGCAGTTCTTC | CASSLTGGGYNEQFF
14 | TRBJ1-1 | . | TRBV4-2 | few | TGTGCCAGCAGCCAAGGTGGCAAGGGGACTGAAGCTTTCTTT | CASSQGGKGTEAFF
13 | TRBJ2-7 | TRBD1 | TRBV7-3 | . | TGTGCCAGCAGCTTCCGACAGGGGGCCGAGCAGTACTTC | CASSFRQGAEQYF
12 | TRBJ2-5 | . | TRBV6-1 | . | TGTGCCAGCAGTTCCGCCGGGGAGACCCAGTACTTC | CASSSAGETQYF
14 | TRBJ1-5 | . | TRBV5-6 | . | TGTGCCAGCAGCGCCAGGGTAAGCAATCAGCCCCAGCATTTT | CASSARVSNQPQHF
16 | TRBJ1-6 | . | TRBV28 | . | TGTGCCAGCAGTTCAGGACAGAGACAACATAATTCACCCCTCCACTTT | CASSSGQRQHNSPLHF
12 | TRBJ1-5 | . | TRBV12-3/TRBV12-4 | . | TGTGCCAGCAGTTTAGGAGTACAGCCCCAGCATTTT | CASSLGVQPQHF
15 | TRBJ2-7 | TRBD1 | TRBV14 | . | TGTGCCAGCAGCACCCGGGACAGGGAAACCTACGAGCAGTACTTC | CASSTRDRETYEQYF
15 | TRBJ1-1 | . | TRBV7-9 | . | TGTGCCAGCAGCTTCCTAGGGGCAGCGAACACTGAAGCTTTCTTT | CASSFLGAANTEAFF
15 | TRBJ1-1 | TRBD1 | TRBV11-2 | few | TGTGCCAGCAGCTTAGTCCGGACAGGGTCCACTGAAGCTTTCTTT | CASSLVRTGSTEAFF
13 | TRBJ1-2 | TRBD1 | TRBV7-9 | few | TGTGCCAGCAGCCCCACAGGGGTGAATGGCTACACCTTC | CASSPTGVNGYTF
15 | TRBJ2-1 | TRBD1 | TRBV6-5 | . | TGTGCCAGCTCCCCCGGGACAGGAGCCTTCAATGAGCAGTTCTTC | CASSPGTGAFNEQFF
14 | TRBJ2-3 | . | TRBV2 | . | TGTGCCAGCAGTGAGTCGGGGTTGGGAGATACGCAGTATTTT | CASSESGLGDTQYF
15 | TRBJ2-5 | TRBD2 | TRBV7-6 | . | TGTGCCAGCAGCTTAGCGATCGGGGGGAGAGAGACCCAGTACTTC | CASSLAIGGRETQYF
14 | TRBJ2-7 | . | TRBV19 | . | TGTGCCACCCGTCGGGACAACCTCGAATACGAGCAGTACTTC | CATRRDNLEYEQYF
12 | TRBJ1-4 | . | TRBV29-1 | . | TGCAGCGTTCGTCTGGGGGGGGAAAAACTGTTTTTT | CSVRLGGEKLFF
18 | TRBJ2-3 | TRBD2 | TRBV11-2 | . | TGTGCCAGCAGCTTAGCCCTGATTGGACTAGCGGGGACAGATACGCAGTATTTT | CASSLALIGLAGTDTQYF
15 | TRBJ1-3 | . | TRBV9 | . | TGTGCCAGCAGCTTCGGACAGCACTCTGGAAACACCATATATTTT | CASSFGQHSGNTIYF